The 21 T cell receptor beta chains below all came from one sample that was sequenced in a study of blood T cell repertoires in COVID-19. Profiling relied on immunoSEQ multiplex PCR, and the TCRdb table lists in-frame clones only, not all of them. The sample gives 150,000 to 200,000 clones, just under 80% of which show up once; 6.5% to 8% is in the top ten. The sample was peripheral blood. Source of these receptors: a man between 65 and 85 years old with active or convalescent COVID-19.

This chain connects TRBV30 to TRBJ2-2, with D tentatively TRBD2 (5 bases). Trimming shortened V by 1 base and J by 7 bases, and 13 bases separated the two germline ends. Germline V gives CDR1 GTSNPN, CDR2 SVGIG (reference sequence). The CDR3 loop spans 14 amino acids. CDR3 residues: CAWSAFGVHGELFF. The CDR3 region has the DNA TGTGCCTGGAGTGCGTTCGGGGTCCACGGGGAGCTGTTTTTT.

The chain recombines TRBV4-1 with TRBJ2-7, with 8 bases aligning to TRBD2. This CDR3 is built from 16 residues. In germline, CDR1 is MGHRA, CDR2 YSYEKL. V was pared by 0 bases and J by 3 bases, with 7 bases of the junction left unmatched. The DNA of the CDR3 is TGCGCCAGCAGCCAAGAAGGGACTAGAAATATCTACGAGCAGTACTTC. Translating gives CASSQEGTRNIYEQYF.

V gene TRBV7-9 combines with J gene TRBJ2-2; TRBD1 aligns across 12 bases. After removal of 6 bases from V and 7 bases from J, the junction contained 9 bases not matched to a gene. This CDR3 contains 16 residues. Germline loops: CDR1 SEHNR, CDR2 FQNEAQ (reference sequence). The CDR3 sequence is CASSLPGQGASGELFF. CDR3 bases: TGTGCCAGCAGTTTACCGGGACAGGGGGCGAGCGGGGAGCTGTTTTTT.

This chain links TRBV19 with TRBJ1-5, with D unclear. With 0 bases removed from V and 6 bases from J, the gap between germline ends came to 6 bases. The CDR3 spans 13 residues. Germline-derived CDR1 and CDR2 are LNHDA and SQIVND (reference sequence). In DNA, the CDR3 is TGTGCCAGTAGTATAGAAGTGGCTCAGCCCCAGCATTTT. Translation gives CASSIEVAQPQHF.

V is TRBV9 and J is TRBJ1-2, with D possibly being TRBD1 (6 bases). V was shortened by 3 bases and J by 4 bases, with 10 bases between the two germline ends. The CDR3 is 13 amino acids. Germline assignment: CDR1 SGDLS and CDR2 YYNGEE. CDR3: CASSDTGIYGYTF. The DNA of the CDR3 is TGTGCCAGCAGCGATACAGGGATCTATGGCTACACCTTC.

The rearrangement uses TRBV4-3 and TRBJ1-4; no firm D call. The CDR3 is made up of 16 amino acids. The germline gives CDR1 LGHNA, CDR2 YSLEER. Deletions cut 0 bases from V and 4 bases from J, with 12 bases between. The CDR3 here is CASSQDQSGLNEKLFF. The DNA for the CDR3 is TGCGCCAGCAGCCAAGACCAGTCAGGACTTAATGAAAAACTGTTTTTT.

CDR3 loop: CASRGPGNQPQHF. CDR3 in DNA: TGTGCCAGCAGGGGGCCTGGCAATCAGCCCCAGCATTTT. The chain carries TRBV6-5 and TRBJ1-5, with D possibly matching TRBD1 (5 bases). The CDR3 is 13 amino acids. Germline V CDR1 and CDR2: MNHEY, SVGAGI. With 6 bases removed from V and 2 bases from J, the gap between germline ends came to 8 bases.

The chain links TRBV7-9 to TRBJ1-1; a possible D gene is TRBD1 (6 bases). V was clipped by 5 bases and J by 5 bases, with 15 bases between them. Looked up from germline, CDR1 is SEHNR and CDR2 is FQNEAQ (reference sequence). This CDR3 comprises 14 residues. The CDR3 protein is CASSPQGVETEAFF. CDR3 nucleotide sequence: TGTGCCAGCAGCCCACAGGGCGTGGAAACTGAAGCTTTCTTT. Combining the CDR3 with reference TRBV7-9 and TRBJ1-1 gives the whole variable domain DTGVSQNPRHKITKRGQNVTFRCDPISEHNRLYWYRQTLGQGPEFLTYFQNEAQLEKSRLLSDRFSAERPKGSFSTLEIQRTEQGDSAMYLCASSPQGVETEAFFGQGTRLTVV.

V and J are TRBV3-1 (or the pseudogene TRBV3-2) and TRBJ2-5; D gene uncertain. V shed 5 bases and J shed 3 bases, with 7 bases lying between them. Germline V lookup: CDR1 LGHDT, CDR2 YNNKEL (reference sequence). The CDR3 consists of 12 residues. The CDR3 is CASSSTEETQYF. Here the CDR3 DNA reads TGTGCCAGCAGCAGTACAGAAGAGACCCAGTACTTC.

V and J are TRBV19 and TRBJ1-4; the match to TRBD1 covers 7 bases. Germline CDR1 and CDR2: LNHDA and SQIVND (reference sequence). The CDR3 is 16 residues long. The ends lost 7 bases at V and 3 bases at J; junction bases unmatched: 11. This CDR3 reads CASTITGVEANEKLFF. The DNA for the CDR3 is TGTGCCAGTACCATCACAGGGGTCGAGGCTAATGAAAAACTGTTTTTT.

The chain recombines TRBV6-1 with TRBJ2-7; weak D call: TRBD2 (6 bases). The CDR3 is made up of 15 amino acids. The germline gives CDR1 MNHNS, CDR2 SASEGT. The germline V and J ends were trimmed by 8 bases and 2 bases, with 19 bases remaining between them. The CDR3 here is CASQDGGTRTYEQYF. The CDR3 nucleotides read TGTGCCAGCCAGGATGGGGGGACCCGTACCTACGAGCAGTACTTC.

The V and J genes are TRBV6-2 or TRBV6-3 and TRBJ1-5, with D maybe TRBD1 (6 bases). The CDR3 contains 13 residues. V was pared by 5 bases and J by 7 bases, with 12 bases between. The germline gives CDR1 MNHEY, CDR2 SVGEGT. In nucleotides, the CDR3 is TGTGCCAGCAGTCCGAGGGACAACCAGCCCCAGCATTTT. Protein: CASSPRDNQPQHF.

The chain links TRBV18 to TRBJ2-7; 10 bases agree with TRBD1. CDR1 and CDR2 from the germline V gene are KGHSH and LQKENI. The junction had 14 bases not matched to a gene; V was cut back by 6 bases and J by 3 bases. The CDR3 covers 17 residues. Here the CDR3 DNA reads TGTGCCAGCTCTCCTGACAGGGGGCGCGGGGACGGCTACGAGCAGTACTTC. Translated: CASSPDRGRGDGYEQYF.

This sequence joins TRBV9 and TRBJ2-3, with TRBD2 identical over 15 bases. V lost 3 bases, J lost 1 base, and 3 bases stayed unmatched. Looked up from germline, CDR1 is SGDLS and CDR2 is YYNGEE. The CDR3 consists of 17 residues. CDR3 bases: TGTGCCAGCAGCGCGGGACTAGCGGGGGGAGGCACAGATACGCAGTATTTT. Amino acids: CASSAGLAGGGTDTQYF. Full variable domain (remainder filled in from reference TRBV9 and TRBJ2-3): DSGVTQTPKHLITATGQRVTLRCSPRSGDLSVYWYQQSLDQGLQFLIQYYNGEERAKGNILERFSAQQFPDLHSELNLSSLELGDSALYFCASSAGLAGGGTDTQYFGPGTRLTVL.

The table lists this clone with a few counts. The chain has TRBV10-2 and TRBJ1-2, with D uncertain. Trimming cost V 0 bases and J 8 bases, with 16 bases left between them. The CDR3 runs 15 residues. Germline V gene lookup returns CDR1 WSHSY and CDR2 SAAADI. The CDR3 DNA reads TGCGCCAGCAGTGAGTCGGTGCTTGGAGTTCGGGGCTACACCTTC. Its protein is CASSESVLGVRGYTF.

V usage is TRBV3-1 (or the pseudogene TRBV3-2) and J usage is TRBJ2-2; D perhaps matches TRBD2 (7 bases). Germline loops: CDR1 LGHDT, CDR2 YNNKEL (reference sequence). Trimming removed 3 bases from V and 5 bases from J, with 16 bases in between. The length of the CDR3 is 16 residues. CDR3 region: CASSHVTGRGTGELFF. The CDR3 DNA is TGTGCCAGCAGCCACGTCACGGGGAGGGGGACCGGGGAGCTGTTTTTT.

This sequence joins TRBV29-1 and TRBJ1-2, with no clear D. V was shortened by 5 bases and J by 3 bases, with 10 bases between the two germline ends. The length of the CDR3 is 12 residues. Germline V CDR1 and CDR2: SQVTM, ANQGSEA. CDR3 amino acids: CSVSLADYGYTF. The CDR3, as DNA: TGCAGCGTTTCCCTGGCCGACTATGGCTACACCTTC.

V gene TRBV11-2 combines with J gene TRBJ1-2; 7 nucleotides agree with TRBD1. This CDR3 is 15 amino acids long. V lost 5 bases and J lost 1; bases outside the gene matches: 7. CDR1 and CDR2 from the germline V gene are SGHAT and FQNNGV. Written as DNA, the CDR3 is TGTGCCAGCAGCCGGGGACAGCGGATTAACTATGGCTACACCTTC. Translating gives CASSRGQRINYGYTF.

The rearrangement uses TRBV2 and TRBJ1-4; maybe TRBD1 (6 bases). Per germline, CDR1 SNHLY and CDR2 FYNNEI. This CDR3 spans 13 amino acids. The V and J ends lost 8 bases and 7 bases respectively, with 14 bases between them. The DNA for the CDR3 is TGTGCCAGCGGTTCAGGGGAGGGTGAAAAACTGTTTTTT. As protein: CASGSGEGEKLFF.

The rearrangement joins TRBV5-1 to TRBJ2-7; weak D call: TRBD2 (6 bases). The CDR3 runs 16 residues. The V gene's germline CDR1 is SGHRS and CDR2 YFSETQ. V gave up 4 bases and J gave up 5 bases, with 22 bases separating them. Written as DNA, the CDR3 is TGCGCCAGCAGCCCACGCTTTGAGGGAGGATTAAACGAGCAGTACTTC. Protein product: CASSPRFEGGLNEQYF. Full variable domain (rest looked up from reference TRBV5-1 and TRBJ2-7): KAGVTQTPRYLIKTRGQQVTLSCSPISGHRSVSWYQQTPGQGLQFLFEYFSETQRNKGNFPGRFSGRQFSNSRSEMNVSTLELGDSALYLCASSPRFEGGLNEQYFGPGTRLTVT.

This chain uses TRBV11-2 with TRBJ1-1; 9 bases agree with TRBD1. Germline V gives CDR1 SGHAT, CDR2 FQNNGV. CDR3 length equals 15 residues. The ends lost 1 base at V and 4 bases at J; junction bases unmatched: 4. CDR3 nucleotide sequence: TGTGCCAGCAGCTTAGCACAGGGGGCGGGCACTGAAGCTTTCTTT. This sequence encodes CASSLAQGAGTEAFF.